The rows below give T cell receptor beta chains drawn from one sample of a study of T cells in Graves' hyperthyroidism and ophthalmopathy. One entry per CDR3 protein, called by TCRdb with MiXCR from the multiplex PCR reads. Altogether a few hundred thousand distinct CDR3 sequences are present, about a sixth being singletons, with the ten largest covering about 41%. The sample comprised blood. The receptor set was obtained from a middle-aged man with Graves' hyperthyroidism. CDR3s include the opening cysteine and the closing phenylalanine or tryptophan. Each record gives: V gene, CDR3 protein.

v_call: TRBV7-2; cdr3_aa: CASSLAYDSRVGETQYF
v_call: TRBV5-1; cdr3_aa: CASSLDLGDNEQFF
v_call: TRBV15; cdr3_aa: CATSRDWARGDSGYTF
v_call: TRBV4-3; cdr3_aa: CASSQGTVTDTQYF
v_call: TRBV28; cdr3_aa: CASSLRASGYNEQFF
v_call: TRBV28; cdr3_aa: CASSLGSFYGYTF
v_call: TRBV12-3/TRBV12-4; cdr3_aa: CASSGQLFETQYF
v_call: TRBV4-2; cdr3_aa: CASSQDRTAPYEQYF
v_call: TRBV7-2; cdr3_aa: CASSWGPSYEQYF
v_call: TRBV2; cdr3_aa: CASRDGQGYEQYF
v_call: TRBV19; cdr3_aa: CASTGLAGDTQYF
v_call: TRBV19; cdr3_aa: CASSTLAGSEQFF